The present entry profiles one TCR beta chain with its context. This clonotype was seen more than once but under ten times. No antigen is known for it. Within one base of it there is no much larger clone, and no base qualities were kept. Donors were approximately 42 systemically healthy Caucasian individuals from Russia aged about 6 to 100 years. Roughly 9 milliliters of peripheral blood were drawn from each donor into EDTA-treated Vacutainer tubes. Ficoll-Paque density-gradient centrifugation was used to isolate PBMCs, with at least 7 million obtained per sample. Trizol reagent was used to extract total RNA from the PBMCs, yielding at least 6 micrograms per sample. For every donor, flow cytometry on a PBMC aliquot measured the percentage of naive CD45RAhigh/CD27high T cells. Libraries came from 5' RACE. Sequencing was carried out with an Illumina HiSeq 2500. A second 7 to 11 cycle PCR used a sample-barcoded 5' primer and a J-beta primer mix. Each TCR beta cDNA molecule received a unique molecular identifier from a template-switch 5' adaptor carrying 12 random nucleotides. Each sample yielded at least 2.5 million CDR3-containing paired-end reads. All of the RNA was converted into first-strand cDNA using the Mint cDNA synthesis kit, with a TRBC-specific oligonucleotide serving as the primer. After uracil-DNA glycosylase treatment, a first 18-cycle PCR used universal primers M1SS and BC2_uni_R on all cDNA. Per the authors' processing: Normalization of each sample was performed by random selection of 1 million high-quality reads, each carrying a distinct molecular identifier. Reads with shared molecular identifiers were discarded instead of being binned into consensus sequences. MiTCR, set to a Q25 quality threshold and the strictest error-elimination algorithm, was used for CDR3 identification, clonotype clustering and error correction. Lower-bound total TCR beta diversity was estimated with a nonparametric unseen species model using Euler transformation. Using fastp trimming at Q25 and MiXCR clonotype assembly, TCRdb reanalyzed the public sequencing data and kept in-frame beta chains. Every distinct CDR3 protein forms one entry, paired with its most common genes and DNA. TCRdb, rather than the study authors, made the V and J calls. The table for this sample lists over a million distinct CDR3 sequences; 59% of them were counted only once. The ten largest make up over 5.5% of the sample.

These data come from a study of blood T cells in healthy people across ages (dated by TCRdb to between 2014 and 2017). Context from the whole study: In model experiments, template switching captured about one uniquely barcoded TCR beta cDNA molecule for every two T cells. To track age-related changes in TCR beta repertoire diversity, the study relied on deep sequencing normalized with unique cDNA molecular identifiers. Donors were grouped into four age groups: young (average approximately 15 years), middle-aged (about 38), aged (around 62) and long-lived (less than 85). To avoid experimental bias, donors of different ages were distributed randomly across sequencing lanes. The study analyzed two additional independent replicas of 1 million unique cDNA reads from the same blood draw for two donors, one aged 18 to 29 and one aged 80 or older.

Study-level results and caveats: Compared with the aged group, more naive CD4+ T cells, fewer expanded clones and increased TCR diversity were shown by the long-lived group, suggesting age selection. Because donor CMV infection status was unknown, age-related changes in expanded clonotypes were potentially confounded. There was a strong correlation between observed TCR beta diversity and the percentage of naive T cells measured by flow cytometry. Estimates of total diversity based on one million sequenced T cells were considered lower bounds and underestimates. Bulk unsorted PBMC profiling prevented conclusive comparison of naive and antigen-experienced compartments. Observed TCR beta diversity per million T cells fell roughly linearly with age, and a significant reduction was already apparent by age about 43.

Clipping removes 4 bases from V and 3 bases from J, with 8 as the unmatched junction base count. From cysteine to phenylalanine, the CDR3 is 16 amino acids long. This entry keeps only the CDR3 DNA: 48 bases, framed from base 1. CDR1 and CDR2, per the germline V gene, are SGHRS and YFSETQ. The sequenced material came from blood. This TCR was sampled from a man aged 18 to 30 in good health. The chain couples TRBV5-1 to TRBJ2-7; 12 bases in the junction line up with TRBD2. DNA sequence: TGCGCCAGCAGCCCCCCGACTAGCGGGGGCCTCTACGAGCAGTACTTC. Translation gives CASSPPTSGGLYEQYF.